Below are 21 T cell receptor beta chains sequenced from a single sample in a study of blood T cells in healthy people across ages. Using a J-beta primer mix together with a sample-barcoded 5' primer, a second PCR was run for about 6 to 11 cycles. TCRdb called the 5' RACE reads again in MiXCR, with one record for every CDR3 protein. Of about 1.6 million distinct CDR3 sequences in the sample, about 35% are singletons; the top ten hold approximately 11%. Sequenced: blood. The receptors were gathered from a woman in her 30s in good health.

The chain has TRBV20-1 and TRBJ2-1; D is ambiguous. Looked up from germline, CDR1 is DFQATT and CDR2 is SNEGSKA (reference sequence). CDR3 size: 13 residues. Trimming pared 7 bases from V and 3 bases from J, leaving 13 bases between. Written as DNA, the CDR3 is TGCAGTGGAATCGAGAGAAACTACAATGAGCAGTTCTTC. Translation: CSGIERNYNEQFF.

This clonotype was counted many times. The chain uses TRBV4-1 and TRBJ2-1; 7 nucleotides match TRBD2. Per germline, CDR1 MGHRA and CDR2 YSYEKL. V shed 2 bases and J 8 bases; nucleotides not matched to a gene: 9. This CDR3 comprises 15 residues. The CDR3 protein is CASSQTSAIRDEQFF. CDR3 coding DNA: TGCGCCAGCAGCCAAACTAGCGCAATACGCGATGAGCAGTTCTTC.

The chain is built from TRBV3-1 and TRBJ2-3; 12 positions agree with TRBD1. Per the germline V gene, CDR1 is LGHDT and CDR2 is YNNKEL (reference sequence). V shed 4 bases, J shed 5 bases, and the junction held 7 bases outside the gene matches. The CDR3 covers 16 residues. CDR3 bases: TGTGCCAGCAGCCTACCCGGGACAGGGGGCAGAGATACGCAGTATTTT. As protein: CASSLPGTGGRDTQYF.

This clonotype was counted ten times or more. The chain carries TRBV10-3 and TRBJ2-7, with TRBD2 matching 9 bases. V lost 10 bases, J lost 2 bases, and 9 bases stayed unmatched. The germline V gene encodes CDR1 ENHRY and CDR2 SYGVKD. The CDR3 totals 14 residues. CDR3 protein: CATTGAGGPYEQYF. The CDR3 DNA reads TGTGCCACCACCGGGGCGGGAGGGCCCTACGAGCAGTACTTC.

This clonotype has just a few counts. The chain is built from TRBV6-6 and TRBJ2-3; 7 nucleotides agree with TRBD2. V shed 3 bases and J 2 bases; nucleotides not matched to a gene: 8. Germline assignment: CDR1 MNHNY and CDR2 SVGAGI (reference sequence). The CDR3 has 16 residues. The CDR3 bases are TGTGCCAGCAGTTATCAGGCGGGAGCGCACACAGATACGCAGTATTTT. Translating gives CASSYQAGAHTDTQYF.

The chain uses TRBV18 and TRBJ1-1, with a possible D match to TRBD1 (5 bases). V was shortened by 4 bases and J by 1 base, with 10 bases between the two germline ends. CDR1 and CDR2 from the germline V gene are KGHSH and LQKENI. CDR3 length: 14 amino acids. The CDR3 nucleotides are TGTGCCAGCTCACTACAGGATCAGAACACTGAAGCTTTCTTT. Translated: CASSLQDQNTEAFF.

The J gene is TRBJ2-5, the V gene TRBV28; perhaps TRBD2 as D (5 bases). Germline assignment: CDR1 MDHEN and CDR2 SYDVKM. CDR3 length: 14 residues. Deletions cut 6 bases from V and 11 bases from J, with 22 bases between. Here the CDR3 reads CASSNPGTLGEQYF. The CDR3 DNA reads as TGTGCCAGCAGCAACCCGGGTACCCTTGGGGAGCAGTACTTC.

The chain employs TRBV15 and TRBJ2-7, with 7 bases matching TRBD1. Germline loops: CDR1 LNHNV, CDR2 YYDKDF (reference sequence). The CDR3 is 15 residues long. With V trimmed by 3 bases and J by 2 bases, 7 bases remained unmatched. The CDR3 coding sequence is TGTGCCACCAGCAGTGGGGACAGCTCCACCTACGAGCAGTACTTC. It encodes CATSSGDSSTYEQYF.

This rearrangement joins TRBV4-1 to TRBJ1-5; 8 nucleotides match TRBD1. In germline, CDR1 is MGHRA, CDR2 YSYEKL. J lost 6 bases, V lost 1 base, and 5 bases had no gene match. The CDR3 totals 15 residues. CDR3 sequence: CASSQGDRGTQPQHF. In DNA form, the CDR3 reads TGCGCCAGCAGCCAAGGTGACAGGGGCACTCAGCCCCAGCATTTT.

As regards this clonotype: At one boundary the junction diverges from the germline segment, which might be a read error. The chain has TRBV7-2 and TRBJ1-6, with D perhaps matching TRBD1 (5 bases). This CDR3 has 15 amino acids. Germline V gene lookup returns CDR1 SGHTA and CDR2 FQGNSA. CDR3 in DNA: TGTGCCAACAGCCCTCGGAGGGGTTTGGGATCACCCCTCCACTTT. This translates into CANSPRRGLGSPLHF.

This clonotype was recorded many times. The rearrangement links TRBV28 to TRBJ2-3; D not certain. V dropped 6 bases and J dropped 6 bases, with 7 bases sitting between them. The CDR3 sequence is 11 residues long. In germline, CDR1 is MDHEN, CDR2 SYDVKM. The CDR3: CASSARDTQYF. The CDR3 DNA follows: TGTGCCAGCAGCGCTCGGGATACGCAGTATTTT.

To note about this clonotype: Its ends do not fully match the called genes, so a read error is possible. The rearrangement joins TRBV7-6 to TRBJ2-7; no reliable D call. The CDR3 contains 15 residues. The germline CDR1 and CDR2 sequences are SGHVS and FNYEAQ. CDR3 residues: CASSLDHGVGYEQHF. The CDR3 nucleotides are TGTGCCAGCAGCTTAGATCACGGAGTGGGGTACGAGCAGCACTTC.

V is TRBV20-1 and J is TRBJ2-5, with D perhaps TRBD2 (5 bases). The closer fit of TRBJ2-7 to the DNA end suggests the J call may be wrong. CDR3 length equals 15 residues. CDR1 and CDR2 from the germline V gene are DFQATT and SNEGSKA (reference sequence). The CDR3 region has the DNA TGCAGTGCTAGACCGGACTCCGCGGTAGGCTACGAGCAGTACTTC. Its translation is CSARPDSAVGYEQYF.

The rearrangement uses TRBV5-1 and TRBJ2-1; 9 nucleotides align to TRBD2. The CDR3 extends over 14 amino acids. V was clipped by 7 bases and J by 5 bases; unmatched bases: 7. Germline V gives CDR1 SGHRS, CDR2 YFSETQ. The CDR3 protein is CASGPGLADNEQFF. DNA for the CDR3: TGCGCCAGCGGACCGGGACTAGCCGACAATGAGCAGTTCTTC.

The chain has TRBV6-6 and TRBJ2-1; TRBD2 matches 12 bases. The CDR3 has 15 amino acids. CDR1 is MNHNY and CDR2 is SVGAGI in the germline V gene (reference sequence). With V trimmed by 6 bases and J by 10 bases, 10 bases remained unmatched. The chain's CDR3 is CASSRLAGGPGEQFF. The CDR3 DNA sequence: TGTGCCAGCAGCCGTCTAGCGGGAGGGCCAGGGGAGCAGTTCTTC.

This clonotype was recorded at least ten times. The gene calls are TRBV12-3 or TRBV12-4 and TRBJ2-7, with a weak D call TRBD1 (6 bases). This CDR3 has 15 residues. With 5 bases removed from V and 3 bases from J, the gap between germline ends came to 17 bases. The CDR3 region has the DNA TGTGCCAGCAGTCCTGAACAGGGCAATCGCTACGAGCAGTACTTC. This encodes CASSPEQGNRYEQYF.

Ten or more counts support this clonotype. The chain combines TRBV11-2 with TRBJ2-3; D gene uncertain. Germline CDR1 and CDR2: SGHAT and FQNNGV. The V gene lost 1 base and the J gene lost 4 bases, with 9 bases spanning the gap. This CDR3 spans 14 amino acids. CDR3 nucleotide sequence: TGTGCCAGCAGCTTAGGGTTTAGGGCAGATACGCAGTATTTT. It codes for CASSLGFRADTQYF. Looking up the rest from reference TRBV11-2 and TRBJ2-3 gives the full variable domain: EAGVAQSPRYKIIEKRQSVAFWCNPISGHATLYWYQQILGQGPKLLIQFQNNGVVDDSQLPKDRFSAERLKGVDSTLKIQPAKLEDSAVYLCASSLGFRADTQYFGPGTRLTVL.

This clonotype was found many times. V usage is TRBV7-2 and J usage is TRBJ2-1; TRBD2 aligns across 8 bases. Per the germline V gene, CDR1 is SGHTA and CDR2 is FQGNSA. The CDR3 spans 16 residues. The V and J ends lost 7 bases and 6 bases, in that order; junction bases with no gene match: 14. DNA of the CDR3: TGTGCCAGCATCCAAGAGGGACTAGAGTCGCTCAATGAGCAGTTCTTC. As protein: CASIQEGLESLNEQFF.

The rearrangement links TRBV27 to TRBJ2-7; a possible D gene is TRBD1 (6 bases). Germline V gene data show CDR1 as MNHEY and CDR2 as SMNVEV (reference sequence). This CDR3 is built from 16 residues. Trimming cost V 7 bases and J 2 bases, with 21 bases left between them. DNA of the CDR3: TGTGCCAGCAAACTCCCTGGGACACCGGACCCCTACGAGCAGTACTTC. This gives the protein CASKLPGTPDPYEQYF.

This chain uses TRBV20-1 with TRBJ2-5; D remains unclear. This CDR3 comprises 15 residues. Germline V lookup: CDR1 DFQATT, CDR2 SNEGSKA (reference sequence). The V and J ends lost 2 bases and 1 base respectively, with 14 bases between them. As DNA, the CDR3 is TGCAGTGCTAGAAGGCCGGGCTCTCGCCAAGAGACCCAGTACTTC. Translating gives CSARRPGSRQETQYF.

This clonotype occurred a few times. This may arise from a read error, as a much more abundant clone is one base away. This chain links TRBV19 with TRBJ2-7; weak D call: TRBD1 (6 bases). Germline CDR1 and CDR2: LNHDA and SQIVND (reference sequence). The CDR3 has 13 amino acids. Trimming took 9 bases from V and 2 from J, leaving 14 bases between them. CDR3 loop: CASSTGQTYEQYF. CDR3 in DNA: TGTGCCAGCAGCACCGGACAGACCTACGAGCAGTACTTC.